This T cell receptor beta chain was sequenced for a study of beta chain features in type 1 diabetes. Study-wide context: Healthy donors resembled patients in age, gender and cell yields.

Naive, central memory, regulatory and stem cell-like memory cells within the CD4+ compartment were sorted using CD45RO/CCR7/CD25/CD127/CD95/CD27. Points from the study as a whole: Researchers report that Type 1 diabetes patients had moderately but significantly shorter TCRB CDR3s across all four CD4+ subsets. Junctions at VDJ sites from type 1 diabetes patients had fewer insertions and more deletions.

Isolated RNA was reverse transcribed in full, so expressed TCRB transcripts were sequenced. Naive, central memory and regulatory T cell samples averaged roughly 3.4 million immunoSEQ reads each. Sequenced by immunoSEQ multiplex PCR; TCRdb stores in-frame clones only, minus some. The sample records 250,000 or so clones, 20% being singletons. There are a few counts of this clone. Antigen unknown. This TCR was sampled from a woman between 35 and 50 years old with type 1 diabetes. The sample taken for sequencing was naive CD4+ T cells from blood.

CDR3 bases: TGTGCCAGCAGCGTAGCTGCACAGGGATCCACTGAAGCTTTCTTT. This gives the protein CASSVAAQGSTEAFF. The rearrangement links TRBV9 to TRBJ1-1, with TRBD1 as a possible D gene (6 bases). With 0 bases removed from V and 4 bases from J, the gap between germline ends came to 13 bases. The CDR3 totals 15 residues. Per germline, CDR1 SGDLS and CDR2 YYNGEE. Complete variable domain (other parts from reference TRBV9 and TRBJ1-1): DSGVTQTPKHLITATGQRVTLRCSPRSGDLSVYWYQQSLDQGLQFLIQYYNGEERAKGNILERFSAQQFPDLHSELNLSSLELGDSALYFCASSVAAQGSTEAFFGQGTRLTVV.